This T cell receptor beta chain came from a study of shared clonotypes between healthy human individuals. Every immunoSEQ plate was one replicate of a subset's evenly spread DNA. TCRdb keeps only in-frame clones here, not all; method: immunoSEQ multiplex PCR. The sample has some 480,000 clones; roughly 85% are singletons. The count of this clone is one. Donation came from healthy HIV-negative adults that had no recent acute infections or vaccinations. Adults of Caucasian background living in Nashville, Tennessee made up all donors. Extraction of genomic DNA in unsorted samples used approximately 96 million PBMCs. Germline loops: CDR1 MNHNY, CDR2 SVGAGI (reference sequence). The CDR3 runs 15 residues. Trimming took 2 bases from V and 0 from J; bases not matched to a gene: 2.

The clonotype comes from a woman aged 40 to 49 in good health. Some clones in this sample may be carry-over from other donors' samples. Sequencing used PBMCs. The rearrangement links TRBV6-6 to TRBJ2-3; TRBD1 agrees at 7 bases. The chain's CDR3 is CASSYRDSSTDTQYF. The DNA of the CDR3 is TGTGCCAGCAGTTACAGGGACAGTAGCACAGATACGCAGTATTTT.